This entry is about one T cell receptor (beta chain). CDR3 length: 13 residues. V lost 5 bases and J lost 5, with 11 bases in between. Germline V gene lookup returns CDR1 KGHDR and CDR2 SFDVKD. The sample originates from a study of T cell responses to AZD1222 COVID-19 vaccine. Across the study: Second doses were pooled across both intervals (about 4 or about 12 weeks).

The protocol was immunoSEQ multiplex PCR, while the TCRdb copy is restricted to in-frame clones and leaves out a portion. Of some 63,000 clones listed, 84% are singletons. The input for sequencing was peripheral blood, taken on day 0 of AZD1222 vaccination. This TCR was sampled from an adult in good health. The rearrangement links TRBV24-1 to TRBJ1-1; TRBD1 is a possible D gene (5 bases). CDR3 sequence (DNA): TGTGCCACCAGTGCAGGGTGGGCTACTGAAGCTTTCTTT. Translating gives CATSAGWATEAFF.